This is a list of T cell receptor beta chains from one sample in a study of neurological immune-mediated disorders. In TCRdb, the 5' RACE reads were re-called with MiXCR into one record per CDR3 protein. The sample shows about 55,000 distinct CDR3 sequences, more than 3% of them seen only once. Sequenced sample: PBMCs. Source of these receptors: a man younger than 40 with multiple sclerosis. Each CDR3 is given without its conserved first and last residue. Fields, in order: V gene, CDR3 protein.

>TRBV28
ASSQAGVTSYEQY
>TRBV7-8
ASFRDRLEWEQF
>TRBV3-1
ASSQGSSEGETQY
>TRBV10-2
ASRGAVYEQY
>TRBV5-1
ASSPTPTNEQF
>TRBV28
ASSFRARAF
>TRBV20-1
SARGGFYEQY
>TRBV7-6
ASVPGVTGLDTEAF
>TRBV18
ASSPTGTDYTEQY
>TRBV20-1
SARILGTGESYEQY
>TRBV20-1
SASRRQGSSGEAF
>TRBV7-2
ASSLSTGGGEQY
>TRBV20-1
SARAPGGTEAF
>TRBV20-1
SARYPLAGAYEQY
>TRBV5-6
ASSLLANITEAF
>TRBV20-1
SAREAGKRYEQY
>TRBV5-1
ASSFREQEQF
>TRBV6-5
ASSSGTGDLYSNQPQH
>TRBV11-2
ASSSLERERADTQY
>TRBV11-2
ASSLGGGIGTEAF
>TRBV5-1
ASSWTSGSSYNEQF
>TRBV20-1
SATQGGSNEKLF
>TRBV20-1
SAPIAGSSYNEQF
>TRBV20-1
SALRGPRGEKLF
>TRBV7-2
ASSLMQGVNQPQH
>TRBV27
ASSLNGRWRQETQY
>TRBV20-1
SVTTAPGTSLTDTQY
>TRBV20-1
SASSPSLGGETQY
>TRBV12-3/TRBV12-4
ASSLNTIY
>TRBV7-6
ASSLGVGGAGGYT
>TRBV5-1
ASSSAGDLTDTQY
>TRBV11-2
ASSLDPGGGPHEQF
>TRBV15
ATSRGGQTNTEAF
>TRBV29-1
SVHTAGFEAF
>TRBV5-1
ASSSGRYTDTQY
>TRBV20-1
SAFKGRRQETQY
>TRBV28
ASSSSPTGGTQY
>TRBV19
ASSIEGNYGYT
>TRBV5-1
ASTRDSGNTIY
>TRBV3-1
ASSQQMGNQPQH
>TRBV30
AWGLSNQPQH
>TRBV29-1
SVDRGDYNEQF
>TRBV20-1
SASRGAPYQETQY
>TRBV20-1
SASRQKNTGELF
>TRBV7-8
ASSLVALFSGANVLT
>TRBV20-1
SASPGGRVTEAF
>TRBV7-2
ASSSSGQGGRVRYEQY
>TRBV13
ASNRGHTEAF
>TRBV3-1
ASSQKFAGKSSYNEQF
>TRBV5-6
ASSRGQRGHEKLF
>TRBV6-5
ASSLTVYQETQY
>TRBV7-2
ASSFSGTGDIQY
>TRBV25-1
ASSLDGYT
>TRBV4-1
ASSQDSGTGELF
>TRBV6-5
ASSYDRGRGETQY